The T cell receptor (beta chain) under discussion was sequenced for a study of technical replicates of blood from several donors. Notes on this clone: The junction and the germline gene differ at one end; a read error may be behind it.

Generated by immunoSEQ multiplex PCR, the TCRdb table keeps only in-frame clones and is missing some. The repertoire holds approximately 97,000 clones, with 85% to 95% as singletons. The sample was T cells isolated from PBMCs. This clonotype was sampled from a human donor in good health.

The DNA of the CDR3 is TGTGCCAGCAGATTAGCGGGAGAGAACACCGGGGAGCTGTTTTTT. Translating gives CASRLAGENTGELFF. The chain combines TRBV7-9 with TRBJ2-2; TRBD2 matches at 9 bases. The germline CDR1 and CDR2 sequences are SEHNR and FQNEAQ (reference sequence). The CDR3 covers 15 residues.